A selection of T cell receptor beta chains follows, all from one sample in a study of vaccination effects on CD4 cells after COVID-19. Assay: immunoSEQ multiplex PCR; the TCRdb copy retains only in-frame clones and omits some. The profile shows around 25,000 clones, 76% of them singletons. These TCRs are of unknown antigen specificity. The sample in question was CD4+ T cells from PBMCs cultured with HCoV-NL63 spike peptides, obtained before COVID-19 vaccination. The receptors were gathered from a human donor who received a COVID-19 vaccine. CDR3s include the opening cysteine and the closing phenylalanine or tryptophan. D genes are given only for firm matches. A clone size is listed for some rows: how often the clone was seen (once, few, many), or a class if it is expanded.

CASSYLRSYGYTF | TGTGCCAGCAGTTACCTTCGTAGCTATGGCTACACCTTC | . | . | TRBJ1-2 | TRBV6-5
CASSFTRNTEAFF | TGTGCCAGCAGTTTCACCAGGAACACTGAAGCTTTCTTT | . | . | TRBJ1-1 | TRBV6-5
CASSVGLEGLYYNEQFF | TGTGCCAGCAGCGTAGGGCTGGAGGGTCTCTACTACAATGAGCAGTTCTTC | . | . | TRBJ2-1 | TRBV9
CASSILGGQYNEQFF | TGTGCCAGTAGTATTTTGGGGGGGCAGTACAATGAGCAGTTCTTC | . | . | TRBJ2-1 | TRBV19
CASSSQGVGNIQYF | TGTGCCAGTAGTAGCCAGGGAGTAGGAAACATTCAGTACTTC | few | . | TRBJ2-4 | TRBV19
CASSPLGGTEAFF | TGTGCCAGCAGCCCGTTGGGTGGTACTGAAGCTTTCTTT | . | . | TRBJ1-1 | TRBV27
CASRMDGTNEKLFF | TGTGCCAGCAGAATGGACGGGACGAATGAAAAACTGTTTTTT | once | . | TRBJ1-4 | TRBV6-5
CASSLQGYSNQPQHF | TGTGCCAGCAGCTTGCAAGGTTATAGCAATCAGCCCCAGCATTTT | . | . | TRBJ1-5 | TRBV5-8
CSSNSGQGTEAFF | TGCAGCTCCAACTCTGGACAGGGAACTGAAGCTTTCTTT | . | TRBD1 | TRBJ1-1 | TRBV29-1
CATSDKLAGHSTDTQYF | TGTGCCACCAGTGATAAGTTGGCAGGTCATAGCACAGATACGCAGTATTTT | . | . | TRBJ2-3 | TRBV24-1
CASSLQGATDTQYF | TGTGCCAGCAGCTTGCAAGGGGCTACAGATACGCAGTATTTT | . | . | TRBJ2-3 | TRBV5-4
CAISEFTGGEQYF | TGTGCCATCAGTGAGTTCACAGGGGGCGAGCAGTACTTC | . | TRBD1 | TRBJ2-7 | TRBV10-3
CASSPSGPSSYEQYF | TGTGCCAGCTCACCATCGGGACCCAGCTCCTACGAGCAGTACTTC | once | . | TRBJ2-7 | TRBV18
CASSPWTEETQYF | TGCGCCAGCAGCCCTTGGACAGAAGAGACCCAGTACTTC | few | . | TRBJ2-5 | TRBV5-1
CASSFSGGVTGELFF | TGTGCCAGCAGTTTTAGCGGGGGGGTGACCGGGGAGCTGTTTTTT | few | TRBD2 | TRBJ2-2 | TRBV2
CASSQGVRGSPYGYTF | TGTGCCAGCAGCCAAGGGGTCCGAGGATCCCCCTATGGCTACACCTTC | . | . | TRBJ1-2 | TRBV3-1/TRBV3-2
CASSFPAGTLNTEAFF | TGTGCCAGCAGCTTCCCAGCCGGGACATTGAACACTGAAGCTTTCTTT | once | . | TRBJ1-1 | TRBV7-9
CVSSRLGDFIRLNNEQFF | TGTGTCAGCAGCCGTCTAGGGGATTTTATACGACTAAACAATGAGCAGTTCTTC | . | . | TRBJ2-1 | TRBV21-1
CSVKAGGDPGNTIYF | TGCAGCGTTAAGGCCGGGGGCGACCCTGGAAACACCATATATTTT | . | . | TRBJ1-3 | TRBV29-1
CASSIARDRVPYGYTF | TGTGCCAGCAGCATCGCCCGGGACAGGGTACCCTATGGCTACACCTTC | . | TRBD1 | TRBJ1-2 | TRBV7-9
CASSLGGTSSYNEQFF | TGCGCCAGCAGCTTGGGGGGGACGTCCTCCTACAATGAGCAGTTCTTC | . | . | TRBJ2-1 | TRBV5-1
CASSGGGGAGTYNEQFF | TGCGCCAGCAGCGGTGGCGGGGGGGCAGGGACCTACAATGAGCAGTTCTTC | . | TRBD2 | TRBJ2-1 | TRBV5-1
CASRLVSTSGTSFCEQYF | TGTGCAAGTCGCTTAGTTTCGACTTCCGGGACTAGTTTTTGCGAGCAGTACTTC | . | . | TRBJ2-7 | TRBV12-2
CASSQVTSGIGEQYF | TGTGCCAGCAGCCAAGTTACTAGCGGGATTGGGGAGCAGTACTTC | . | TRBD2 | TRBJ2-7 | TRBV4-2
CASSQDQEKLFF | TGCGCCAGCAGCCAAGATCAGGAAAAACTGTTTTTT | . | . | TRBJ1-4 | TRBV4-1
CASSRSDSALANEQFF | TGTGCCAGCAGCCGATCGGACTCCGCTTTGGCCAATGAGCAGTTCTTC | . | . | TRBJ2-1 | TRBV3-1/TRBV3-2
CAISESTQGARGYTF | TGTGCCATCAGTGAGTCGACCCAGGGGGCCAGAGGCTACACCTTC | . | TRBD1 | TRBJ1-2 | TRBV10-3
CASSFSPSNQPQHF | TGTGCCAGTAGTTTCAGCCCTAGCAATCAGCCCCAGCATTTT | . | . | TRBJ1-5 | TRBV19
CASFSYEQYF | TGCGCCAGCTTCTCCTACGAGCAGTACTTC | . | . | TRBJ2-7 | TRBV5-1
CASSPTIGHSGNTIYF | TGTGCCAGCAGCCCGACTATTGGGCACTCTGGAAACACCATATATTTT | few | . | TRBJ1-3 | TRBV5-6
CASSRVGLARTSSYNEQFF | TGTGCCAGCTCACGAGTCGGACTAGCTAGGACTAGCTCCTACAATGAGCAGTTCTTC | . | TRBD2 | TRBJ2-1 | TRBV18
CASSLELGLAATYEQYF | TGTGCCAGCAGCTTAGAGCTCGGGCTAGCGGCGACCTACGAGCAGTACTTC | . | TRBD2 | TRBJ2-7 | TRBV7-2
CASSPGTALNTEAFF | TGTGCCAGCTCTCCAGGGACAGCCCTGAACACTGAAGCTTTCTTT | . | TRBD1 | TRBJ1-1 | TRBV18
CASSEGGGIDEQFF | TGCGCCAGCAGTGAAGGGGGGGGAATCGATGAGCAGTTCTTC | . | . | TRBJ2-1 | TRBV10-1
CSAAPGGEQFF | TGCAGTGCTGCCCCAGGGGGTGAGCAGTTCTTC | few | TRBD1 | TRBJ2-1 | TRBV20-1
CASSQAGLIGVGTGELFF | TGCGCCAGCAGCCAAGCGGGACTGATAGGGGTCGGAACCGGGGAGCTGTTTTTT | . | . | TRBJ2-2 | TRBV4-1
CASSPSGKGSEQYF | TGTGCCAGCTCACCCAGCGGGAAGGGGTCCGAGCAGTACTTC | . | TRBD2 | TRBJ2-7 | TRBV18
CAWSRRLQETQYF | TGTGCCTGGAGTCGCAGGCTGCAAGAGACCCAGTACTTC | . | . | TRBJ2-5 | TRBV30
CASTIRPEAFF | TGTGCCAGCACCATCAGGCCTGAAGCTTTCTTT | . | . | TRBJ1-1 | TRBV2
CASNIIWGENSNQPQHF | TGTGCCAGTAACATTATCTGGGGGGAAAATAGCAATCAGCCCCAGCATTTT | . | . | TRBJ1-5 | TRBV19
CAISVGEGSNQPQHF | TGTGCCATCAGTGTCGGGGAGGGTAGCAATCAGCCCCAGCATTTT | once | . | TRBJ1-5 | TRBV10-3
CATSRGDSGSYEQYF | TGTGCCACCAGCAGGGGGGATAGCGGCTCCTACGAGCAGTACTTC | . | . | TRBJ2-7 | TRBV15
CASSDTGGVTEAFF | TGCGCCAGCAGCGATACAGGGGGTGTGACTGAAGCTTTCTTT | . | TRBD1 | TRBJ1-1 | TRBV5-1
CASSLASEVPQFF | TGCGCCAGCAGCTTGGCATCCGAGGTGCCGCAGTTCTTC | . | . | TRBJ2-1 | TRBV5-1
CSASGLAADEQFF | TGCAGTGCTAGTGGACTAGCCGCTGATGAGCAGTTCTTC | . | TRBD2 | TRBJ2-1 | TRBV20-1